This TCR beta chain was captured by sequencing in a study of blood T cell repertoires in COVID-19. Overall study context: Collection of acute and convalescent COVID-19 samples took place in the United States, Italy and Spain.

Per the study methods: Amplifying reference gene primers gave estimates of nucleated cell counts. Using immunoSEQ multiplex PCR, the repertoire was profiled, and TCRdb retains in-frame clones only, with some absent. For V, J and clone size, that table is used; D and trimming come from the DNA. The sample holds 150,000 to 200,000 clones, approximately 86% seen once. Germline V gene lookup returns CDR1 MDHEN and CDR2 SYDVKM. V was pared by 6 bases and J by 5 bases, with 14 bases of the junction left unmatched. CDR3 length equals 18 residues. The sequence was obtained from a man aged 50 to 60 with active or convalescent COVID-19. This chain links TRBV28 with TRBJ2-5; TRBD2 matches at 14 bases. What was sequenced was peripheral blood. CDR3 nucleotide sequence: TGTGCCAGCAGCCTAAACTTCCGGACTAGCGGGGGGTTTGAGACCCAGTACTTC. This gives the protein CASSLNFRTSGGFETQYF. The variable domain in full, completed from reference TRBV28 and TRBJ2-5, reads DVKVTQSSRYLVKRTGEKVFLECVQDMDHENMFWYRQDPGLGLRLIYFSYDVKMKEKGDIPEGYSVSREKKERFSLILESASTNQTSMYLCASSLNFRTSGGFETQYFGPGTRLLVL.